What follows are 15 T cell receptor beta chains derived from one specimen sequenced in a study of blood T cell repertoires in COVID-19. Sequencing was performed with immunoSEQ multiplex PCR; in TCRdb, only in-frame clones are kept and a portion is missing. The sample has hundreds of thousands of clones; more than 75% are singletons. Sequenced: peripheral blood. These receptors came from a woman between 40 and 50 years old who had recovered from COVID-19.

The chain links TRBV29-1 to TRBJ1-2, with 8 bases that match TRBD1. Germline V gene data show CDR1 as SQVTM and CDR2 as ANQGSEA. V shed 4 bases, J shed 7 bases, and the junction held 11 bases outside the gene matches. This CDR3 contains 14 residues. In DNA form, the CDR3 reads TGCAGCGTTGGGTACAGGGGGACCGCCCCTGGCTACACCTTC. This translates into CSVGYRGTAPGYTF.

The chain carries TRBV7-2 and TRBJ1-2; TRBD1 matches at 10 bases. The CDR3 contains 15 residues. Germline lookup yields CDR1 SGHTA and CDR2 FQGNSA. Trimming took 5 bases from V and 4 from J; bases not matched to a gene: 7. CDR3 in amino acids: CASSPRQGAGYGYTF. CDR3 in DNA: TGTGCCAGCAGCCCTCGACAGGGGGCAGGCTATGGCTACACCTTC.

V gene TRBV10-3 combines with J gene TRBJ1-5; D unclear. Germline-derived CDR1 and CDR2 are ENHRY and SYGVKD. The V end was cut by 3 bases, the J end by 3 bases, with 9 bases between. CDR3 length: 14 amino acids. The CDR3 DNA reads TGTGCCATCAGTGAACAAACCCCCAATCAGCCCCAGCATTTT. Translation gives CAISEQTPNQPQHF.

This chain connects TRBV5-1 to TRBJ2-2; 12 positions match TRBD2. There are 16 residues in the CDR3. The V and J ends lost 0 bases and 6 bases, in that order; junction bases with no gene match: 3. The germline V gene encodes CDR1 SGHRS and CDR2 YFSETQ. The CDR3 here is CASSLAPSGGAGELFF. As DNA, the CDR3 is TGCGCCAGCAGCTTGGCCCCTAGCGGGGGGGCCGGGGAGCTGTTTTTT.

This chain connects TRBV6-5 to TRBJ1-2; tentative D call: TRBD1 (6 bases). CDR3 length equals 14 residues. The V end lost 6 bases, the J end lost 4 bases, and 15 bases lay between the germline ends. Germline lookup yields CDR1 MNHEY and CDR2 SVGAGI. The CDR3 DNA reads TGTGCCAGCAGGCTAACAGGGTCGGGCTATGGCTACACCTTC. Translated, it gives CASRLTGSGYGYTF.

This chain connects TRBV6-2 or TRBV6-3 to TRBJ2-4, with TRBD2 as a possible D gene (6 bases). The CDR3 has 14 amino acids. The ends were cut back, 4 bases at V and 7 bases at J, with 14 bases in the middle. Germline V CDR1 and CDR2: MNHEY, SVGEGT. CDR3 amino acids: CASSFGGPYNIQYF. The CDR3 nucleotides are TGTGCCAGCAGTTTCGGGGGACCCTACAACATTCAGTACTTC.

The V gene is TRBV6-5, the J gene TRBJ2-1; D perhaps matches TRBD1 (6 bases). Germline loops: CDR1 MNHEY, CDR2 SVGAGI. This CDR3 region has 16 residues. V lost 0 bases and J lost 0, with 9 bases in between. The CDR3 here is CASSYSTGSSYNEQFF. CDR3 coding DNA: TGTGCCAGCAGTTACTCAACAGGGAGCTCCTACAATGAGCAGTTCTTC.

This CDR3 reads CASSPPTGGYGYTF. In DNA, the CDR3 is TGTGCCAGCAGTCCTCCGACAGGGGGCTATGGCTACACCTTC. The J gene is TRBJ1-2, the V gene TRBV27, with TRBD1 matching 9 bases. Germline loops: CDR1 MNHEY, CDR2 SMNVEV (reference sequence). With 5 bases clipped from V and 4 bases from J, the junction kept 5 bases outside the gene matches. The CDR3 has 14 amino acids.

Here the CDR3 reads CASSSTRDRVRTF. The CDR3 nucleotides read TGTGCCAGCAGCTCGACCCGGGACAGGGTTCGGACCTTC. This chain joins TRBV7-3 and TRBJ1-2; TRBD1 aligns across 9 bases. The trim removed 4 bases at V and 14 bases at J, leaving 11 bases unmatched. CDR3 length: 13 residues. CDR1 and CDR2 from the germline V gene are SGHTA and FQGTGA.

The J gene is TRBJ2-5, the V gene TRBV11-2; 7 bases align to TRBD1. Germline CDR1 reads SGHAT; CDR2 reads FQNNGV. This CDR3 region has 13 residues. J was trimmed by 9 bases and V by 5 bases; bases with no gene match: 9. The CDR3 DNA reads TGTGCCAGCAGCCTGGGACAGTTCGGGGCCCAGTACTTC. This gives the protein CASSLGQFGAQYF.

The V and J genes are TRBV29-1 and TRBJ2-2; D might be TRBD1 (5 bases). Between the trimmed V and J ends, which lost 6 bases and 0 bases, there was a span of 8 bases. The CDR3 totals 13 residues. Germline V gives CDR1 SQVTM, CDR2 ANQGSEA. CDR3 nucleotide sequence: TGCAGCGTGCAGGGCTCGAACACCGGGGAGCTGTTTTTT. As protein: CSVQGSNTGELFF.

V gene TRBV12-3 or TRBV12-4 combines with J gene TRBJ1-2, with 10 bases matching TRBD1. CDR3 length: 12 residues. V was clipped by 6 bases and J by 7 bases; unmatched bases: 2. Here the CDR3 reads CASSRTGGGYTF. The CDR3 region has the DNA TGTGCCAGCAGCCGGACAGGGGGTGGCTACACCTTC.

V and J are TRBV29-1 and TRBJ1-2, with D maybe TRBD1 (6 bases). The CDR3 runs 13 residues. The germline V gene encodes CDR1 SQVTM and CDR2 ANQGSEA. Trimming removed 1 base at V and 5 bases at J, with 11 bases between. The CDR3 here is CSVEGGRSYGYTF. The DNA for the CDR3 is TGCAGCGTTGAAGGGGGGCGAAGTTATGGCTACACCTTC.

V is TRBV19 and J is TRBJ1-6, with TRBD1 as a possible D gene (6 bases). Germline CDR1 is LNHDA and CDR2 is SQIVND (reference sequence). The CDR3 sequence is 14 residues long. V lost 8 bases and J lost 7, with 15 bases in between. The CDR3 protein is CASGTGTSNSPLHF. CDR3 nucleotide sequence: TGTGCCAGTGGCACCGGGACATCCAATTCACCCCTCCACTTT. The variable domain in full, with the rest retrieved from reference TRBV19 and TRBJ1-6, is DGGITQSPKYLFRKEGQNVTLSCEQNLNHDAMYWYRQDPGQGLRLIYYSQIVNDFQKGDIAEGYSVSREKKESFPLTVTSAQKNPTAFYLCASGTGTSNSPLHFGNGTRLTVT.

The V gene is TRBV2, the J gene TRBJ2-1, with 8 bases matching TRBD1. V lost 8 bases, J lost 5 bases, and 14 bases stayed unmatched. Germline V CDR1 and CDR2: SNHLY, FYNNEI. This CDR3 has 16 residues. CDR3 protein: CASRRGPGGNHNEQFF. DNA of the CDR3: TGTGCCAGCCGAAGGGGGCCAGGGGGCAACCACAATGAGCAGTTCTTC.